What follows are 27 T cell receptor beta chains derived from one specimen sequenced in a study of cytomegalovirus exposure and HLA in healthy donors. PCR employed 60 Vbeta and 13 Jbeta primers. The data were produced by immunoSEQ multiplex PCR, yet TCRdb's version contains in-frame clones alone and is incomplete. Of some 120,000 clones detected, roughly two thirds appear once; the ten largest clones hold roughly 2%. Sequences were obtained from PBMCs. The receptors were sampled from a woman under 40 in good health and CMV-seronegative.

The chain carries TRBV29-1 and TRBJ1-4, with D perhaps matching TRBD1 (6 bases). This CDR3 region has 17 residues. Germline assignment: CDR1 SQVTM and CDR2 ANQGSEA. Trimming took off 4 bases at V and 4 bases at J, with 22 bases between the two ends. The CDR3 DNA follows: TGCAGCGTTGTACTTAGTGGGACACCCCTAGGTAATGAAAAACTGTTTTTT. Translated, it gives CSVVLSGTPLGNEKLFF.

The chain combines TRBV5-1 with TRBJ2-7, with D possibly TRBD2 on 6 matching bases. From germline, CDR1 is SGHRS and CDR2 YFSETQ. The CDR3 length is 12 residues. Trimming stripped 0 bases from V and 6 bases from J, with 7 bases between. The chain's CDR3 is CASSLVEGEQYF. The CDR3, as DNA: TGCGCCAGCAGCTTGGTGGAGGGCGAGCAGTACTTC.

The rearrangement uses TRBV5-1 and TRBJ2-1; TRBD2 matches at 9 bases. V dropped 2 bases and J dropped 3; count of bases not matched to a gene: 3. Germline CDR1 SGHRS, CDR2 YFSETQ. The CDR3 runs 15 residues. CDR3 coding DNA: TGCGCCAGCAGCTTAAATAGCGGGGGCTACAATGAGCAGTTCTTC. As protein: CASSLNSGGYNEQFF.

The V gene is TRBV27, the J gene TRBJ2-1; D gene ambiguous. CDR1 and CDR2 from the germline V gene are MNHEY and SMNVEV (reference sequence). This CDR3 has 14 residues. Trimming cost V 5 bases and J 2 bases, with 10 bases left between them. This CDR3 is CASSPHFAYNEQFF. As DNA, the CDR3 is TGTGCCAGCAGTCCCCACTTCGCCTACAATGAGCAGTTCTTC.

This CDR3 reads CASSEALLAKSYEQYF. The CDR3 region has the DNA TGTGCCAGCAGTGAAGCGCTACTAGCGAAATCCTACGAGCAGTACTTC. This chain connects TRBV6-1 to TRBJ2-7, with 7 bases lining up with TRBD2. V shed 0 bases, J shed 1 base, and the junction held 6 bases outside the gene matches. CDR1 is MNHNS, CDR2 SASEGT, per germline. The CDR3 is made up of 16 amino acids.

The chain joins TRBV11-2 to TRBJ1-3; D is uncertain. The V and J ends lost 0 bases and 4 bases respectively, with 16 bases between them. Germline V gene data show CDR1 as SGHAT and CDR2 as FQNNGV. This CDR3 is 17 amino acids long. Here the CDR3 reads CASSLDIPGGLGNTIYF. The CDR3 DNA follows: TGTGCCAGCAGCTTAGATATTCCCGGAGGTCTCGGAAACACCATATATTTT. The full variable domain, with the rest looked up from reference TRBV11-2 and TRBJ1-3, is EAGVAQSPRYKIIEKRQSVAFWCNPISGHATLYWYQQILGQGPKLLIQFQNNGVVDDSQLPKDRFSAERLKGVDSTLKIQPAKLEDSAVYLCASSLDIPGGLGNTIYFGEGSWLTVV.

This clone was observed a few times. CDR3 bases: TGTGCCAGCAGTTTAGGACATCGAGGCGCCAAAAACATTCAGTACTTC. Translating it yields CASSLGHRGAKNIQYF. The chain carries TRBV28 and TRBJ2-4, with a possible D match to TRBD1 (5 bases). Germline-derived CDR1 and CDR2 are MDHEN and SYDVKM. V gave up 2 bases and J gave up 1 base, with 12 bases separating them. This CDR3 has 16 amino acids.

The rearrangement joins TRBV19 to TRBJ1-2; 11 bases match TRBD1. V shed 5 bases, J shed 0 bases, and the junction held 8 bases outside the gene matches. CDR3 length equals 17 residues. Germline-derived CDR1 and CDR2 are LNHDA and SQIVND (reference sequence). The CDR3 nucleotides are TGTGCCAGTAGTCAGTTCGGACAGGGGGCGACTAACTATGGCTACACCTTC. This translates into CASSQFGQGATNYGYTF.

This clone was observed a few times. CDR3 in amino acids: CASSVGGAVRTYEQYF. The CDR3 DNA reads as TGTGCCAGCAGCGTTGGGGGGGCAGTCCGGACCTACGAGCAGTACTTC. This sequence joins TRBV9 and TRBJ2-7; a possible D gene is TRBD2 (7 bases). The CDR3 contains 16 residues. The germline V gene has CDR1 SGDLS and CDR2 YYNGEE. Trimming stripped 2 bases from V and 2 bases from J, with 17 bases between.

The V call is TRBV9, the J call TRBJ2-3; perhaps TRBD2 as D (6 bases). V dropped 3 bases and J dropped 3 bases, with 23 bases sitting between them. The germline gives CDR1 SGDLS, CDR2 YYNGEE. CDR3 size: 18 residues. The CDR3 coding sequence is TGTGCCAGCAGCGGCTCAACGGGGACTCCCTTTTGGACAGATACGCAGTATTTT. It specifies CASSGSTGTPFWTDTQYF.

This clone was seen only once. The chain employs TRBV5-1 and TRBJ2-7; D remains unclear. V lost 1 base to trimming and J lost 4 bases, with 6 bases between them. The germline CDR1 and CDR2 sequences are SGHRS and YFSETQ. This CDR3 is 12 amino acids long. CDR3 sequence: CASSLNRYEQYF. The DNA for the CDR3 is TGCGCCAGCAGCTTGAACCGGTACGAGCAGTACTTC.

The rearrangement joins TRBV20-1 to TRBJ2-1; no clear D. The V end lost 3 bases, the J end lost 12 bases, and 12 bases lay between the germline ends. The CDR3 extends over 11 amino acids. Germline CDR1 is DFQATT and CDR2 is SNEGSKA (reference sequence). CDR3 DNA: TGCAGTGCTAGCGGTGAGCTGCGGCAGTTCTTC. It encodes CSASGELRQFF.

This clone was recorded a few times. The chain has TRBV7-2 and TRBJ1-1; 7 nucleotides match TRBD1. Germline CDR1 is SGHTA and CDR2 is FQGNSA. The CDR3 has 13 residues. V was clipped by 4 bases and J by 4 bases; unmatched bases: 3. The CDR3 loop is CASSWGQRTEAFF. CDR3 nucleotides: TGTGCCAGCAGCTGGGGACAGCGCACTGAAGCTTTCTTT.

This clone has just a few counts. This chain links TRBV5-6 with TRBJ2-7; D uncertain. The CDR3 has 15 residues. Germline V gives CDR1 SGHDT, CDR2 YYEEEE. V lost 4 bases and J 3 bases, leaving 17 bases between the germline ends. In DNA form, the CDR3 reads TGTGCCAGCAGCACCCCGCCGACACGTGGCTACGAGCAGTACTTC. It specifies CASSTPPTRGYEQYF.

The chain links TRBV9 to TRBJ1-1, with 10 bases aligning to TRBD1. The CDR3 runs 14 residues. Per the germline V gene, CDR1 is SGDLS and CDR2 is YYNGEE. V shed 4 bases, J shed 2 bases, and the junction held 2 bases outside the gene matches. This CDR3 reads CASSSTGGNTEAFF. DNA of the CDR3: TGTGCCAGCAGCTCGACAGGGGGCAACACTGAAGCTTTCTTT.

This chain joins TRBV4-2 and TRBJ2-4; 7 bases line up with TRBD2. The CDR3 runs 16 residues. With V trimmed by 3 bases and J by 2 bases, 7 bases remained unmatched. Per the germline V gene, CDR1 is LGHNA and CDR2 is YNFKEQ. CDR3 sequence reads: CASSQEGGLSKNIQYF. Here the CDR3 DNA reads TGTGCCAGCAGCCAGGAGGGAGGGCTTTCCAAAAACATTCAGTACTTC.

This clone turned up a few times. This chain uses TRBV28 with TRBJ2-3; 12 bases line up with TRBD2. Germline CDR1 is MDHEN and CDR2 is SYDVKM. The V segment lost 3 bases and the J segment 1 base; nucleotides outside the gene matches: 8. There are 18 residues in the CDR3. CDR3 in amino acids: CASSFWTSGNTGTDTQYF. The DNA for the CDR3 is TGTGCCAGCAGTTTTTGGACTAGCGGGAACACGGGCACAGATACGCAGTATTTT.

This sequence joins TRBV11-3 and TRBJ2-3; 12 positions agree with TRBD2. CDR1 and CDR2 from the germline V gene are SGHNT and YENEEA. This CDR3 is built from 16 residues. J lost 3 bases, V lost 4 bases, and 5 bases had no gene match. DNA of the CDR3: TGTGCCAGCAGCTCCAAGACTAGCGGGAGAACAGATACGCAGTATTTT. As protein: CASSSKTSGRTDTQYF.

The chain has TRBV19 and TRBJ1-1; 10 positions match TRBD1. The V and J ends lost 3 bases and 0 bases, in that order; junction bases with no gene match: 7. The CDR3 is 17 residues long. The germline V gene has CDR1 LNHDA and CDR2 SQIVND (reference sequence). CDR3 region: CASSMGTGDLLNTEAFF. CDR3 coding DNA: TGTGCCAGTAGTATGGGGACAGGGGATTTATTGAACACTGAAGCTTTCTTT. The full variable domain, with the rest looked up from reference TRBV19 and TRBJ1-1, is DGGITQSPKYLFRKEGQNVTLSCEQNLNHDAMYWYRQDPGQGLRLIYYSQIVNDFQKGDIAEGYSVSREKKESFPLTVTSAQKNPTAFYLCASSMGTGDLLNTEAFFGQGTRLTVV.

The chain couples TRBV10-3 to TRBJ2-7; 7 bases are shared with TRBD1. This CDR3 has 14 residues. Germline V lookup: CDR1 ENHRY, CDR2 SYGVKD. V lost 8 bases, J lost 2 bases, and 9 bases stayed unmatched. The CDR3 coding sequence is TGTGCCATCGCCGAAGGGGGCGGTCCCTACGAGCAGTACTTC. This translates into CAIAEGGGPYEQYF.

The chain carries TRBV30 and TRBJ2-3; D is uncertain. Per germline, CDR1 GTSNPN and CDR2 SVGIG (reference sequence). V lost 0 bases and J 2 bases, leaving 6 bases between the germline ends. The CDR3 spans 13 residues. CDR3 sequence (DNA): TGTGCCTGGAGTGTATACAACACAGATACGCAGTATTTT. Amino acid sequence: CAWSVYNTDTQYF. Using reference TRBV30 and TRBJ2-3 for the parts outside the CDR3, the full variable domain is SQTIHQWPATLVQPVGSPLSLECTVEGTSNPNLYWYRQAAGRGLQLLFYSVGIGQISSEVPQNLSASRPQDRQFILSSKKLLLSDSGFYLCAWSVYNTDTQYFGPGTRLTVL.

This CDR3 reads CASSWRGLGGRETQYF. DNA for the CDR3: TGTGCCAGCAGCTGGCGGGGTCTAGGAGGGAGGGAGACCCAGTACTTC. The rearrangement uses TRBV7-2 and TRBJ2-5; D is possibly TRBD2 (6 bases). The CDR3 loop spans 16 amino acids. Trimming stripped 4 bases from V and 5 bases from J, with 20 bases between. Germline CDR1 and CDR2: SGHTA and FQGNSA.

The chain joins TRBV6-6 to TRBJ2-3; D is possibly TRBD2 (6 bases). CDR1 and CDR2 (germline): MNHNY, SVGAGI (reference sequence). CDR3 length: 15 amino acids. With 10 bases removed from V and 6 bases from J, the gap between germline ends came to 23 bases. The CDR3 coding sequence is TGTGCCACTGCCCTTGAGCGGGTGGGGGAGGATACGCAGTATTTT. It specifies CATALERVGEDTQYF.

This clone came up a few times. V is TRBV2 and J is TRBJ2-1; 9 bases map to TRBD2. J was trimmed by 4 bases and V by 5 bases; bases with no gene match: 9. In germline, CDR1 is SNHLY, CDR2 FYNNEI. CDR3 length equals 16 residues. The CDR3 coding sequence is TGTGCCAGCAGTCCTTATAGCGGGGGCCTGTACAATGAGCAGTTCTTC. Protein: CASSPYSGGLYNEQFF.

The chain has TRBV7-6 and TRBJ1-1; 8 nucleotides line up with TRBD1. The germline V gene has CDR1 SGHVS and CDR2 FNYEAQ. V gave up 5 bases and J gave up 6 bases; unmatched junction bases: 11. The CDR3 runs to 15 residues. The CDR3 nucleotides read TGTGCCAGCAGCCCCCGGACAGGGTCGAGGTCTGAAGCTTTCTTT. It encodes CASSPRTGSRSEAFF. The full variable domain, with the rest looked up from reference TRBV7-6 and TRBJ1-1, is GAGVSQSPRYKVTKRGQDVALRCDPISGHVSLYWYRQALGQGPEFLTYFNYEAQQDKSGLPNDRFSAERPEGSISTLTIQRTEQRDSAMYRCASSPRTGSRSEAFFGQGTRLTVV.

The gene calls are TRBV5-4 and TRBJ2-1; 10 positions agree with TRBD2. This CDR3 is 15 amino acids long. Looked up from germline, CDR1 is SGHNT and CDR2 is YYREEE (reference sequence). Trimming took 0 bases from V and 9 from J; bases not matched to a gene: 6. This chain's CDR3 is CASSLGAGGHGEQFF. For the CDR3, the DNA is TGTGCCAGCAGCTTGGGAGCGGGAGGGCATGGTGAGCAGTTCTTC.

The chain combines TRBV9 with TRBJ2-1, with 9 bases matching TRBD2. After removal of 3 bases from V and 5 bases from J, the junction contained 21 bases not matched to a gene. Germline CDR1 reads SGDLS; CDR2 reads YYNGEE. There are 20 residues in the CDR3. The CDR3 protein is CASSAISPRILSGSHNEQFF. As DNA, the CDR3 is TGTGCCAGCAGCGCGATCTCACCCCGCATTCTTAGCGGGAGCCACAATGAGCAGTTCTTC. The complete variable domain, with remaining parts taken from reference TRBV9 and TRBJ2-1, reads DSGVTQTPKHLITATGQRVTLRCSPRSGDLSVYWYQQSLDQGLQFLIQYYNGEERAKGNILERFSAQQFPDLHSELNLSSLELGDSALYFCASSAISPRILSGSHNEQFFGPGTRLTVL.